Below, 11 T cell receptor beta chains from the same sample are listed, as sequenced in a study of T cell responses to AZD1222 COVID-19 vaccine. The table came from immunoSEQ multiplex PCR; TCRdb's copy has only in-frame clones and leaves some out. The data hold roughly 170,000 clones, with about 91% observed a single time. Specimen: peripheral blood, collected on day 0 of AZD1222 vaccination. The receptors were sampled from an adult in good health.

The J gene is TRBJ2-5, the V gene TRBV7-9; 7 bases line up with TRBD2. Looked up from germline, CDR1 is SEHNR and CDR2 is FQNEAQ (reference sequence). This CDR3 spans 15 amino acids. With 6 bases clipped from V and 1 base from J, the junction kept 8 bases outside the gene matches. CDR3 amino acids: CASSYIRGVQETQYF. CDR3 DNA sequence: TGTGCCAGCAGTTATATTCGGGGGGTCCAAGAGACCCAGTACTTC.

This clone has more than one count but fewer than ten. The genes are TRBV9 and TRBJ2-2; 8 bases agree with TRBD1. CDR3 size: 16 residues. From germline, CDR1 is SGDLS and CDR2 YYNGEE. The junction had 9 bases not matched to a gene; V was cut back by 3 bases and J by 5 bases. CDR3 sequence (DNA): TGTGCCAGCAGCGCCAGGGACAGGTGGCGGACCGGGGAGCTGTTTTTT. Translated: CASSARDRWRTGELFF.

CDR3 coding DNA: TGCGCCAGCAGCTCCTTCCGGGGGGGGGCTGGTTACGAGCAGTACTTC. This translates into CASSSFRGGAGYEQYF. This chain joins TRBV5-1 and TRBJ2-7; 8 bases are a match to TRBD2. The CDR3 has 16 amino acids. J gave up 4 bases and V 3 bases, and 12 bases lay outside the gene matches. Looked up from germline, CDR1 is SGHRS and CDR2 is YFSETQ.

The CDR3: CASSMGLAEDEQYF. DNA of the CDR3: TGCGCCAGCAGTATGGGACTAGCGGAGGACGAGCAGTACTTC. V and J are TRBV5-1 and TRBJ2-7; 11 positions match TRBD2. V lost 5 bases, J lost 5 bases, and 6 bases stayed unmatched. The CDR3 totals 14 residues. Germline CDR1 reads SGHRS; CDR2 reads YFSETQ.

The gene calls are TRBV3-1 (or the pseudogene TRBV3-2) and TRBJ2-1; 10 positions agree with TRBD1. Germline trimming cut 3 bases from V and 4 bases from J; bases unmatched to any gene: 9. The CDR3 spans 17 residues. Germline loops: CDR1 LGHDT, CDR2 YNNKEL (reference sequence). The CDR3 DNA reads TGTGCCAGCAGCCAGGACAAGACAGGGGGCCCTTACAATGAGCAGTTCTTC. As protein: CASSQDKTGGPYNEQFF.

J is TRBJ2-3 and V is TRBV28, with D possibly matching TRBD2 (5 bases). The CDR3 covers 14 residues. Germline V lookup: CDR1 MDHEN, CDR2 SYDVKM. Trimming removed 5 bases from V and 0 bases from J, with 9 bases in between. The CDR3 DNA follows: TGTGCCAGCAGTACCCGGGGTAGCACAGATACGCAGTATTTT. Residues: CASSTRGSTDTQYF.

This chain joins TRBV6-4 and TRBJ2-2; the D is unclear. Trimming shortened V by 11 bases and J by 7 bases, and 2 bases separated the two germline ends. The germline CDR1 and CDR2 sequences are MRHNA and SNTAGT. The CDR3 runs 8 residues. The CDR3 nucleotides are TGTGCCTTCGGGGAGCTGTTTTTT. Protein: CAFGELFF.

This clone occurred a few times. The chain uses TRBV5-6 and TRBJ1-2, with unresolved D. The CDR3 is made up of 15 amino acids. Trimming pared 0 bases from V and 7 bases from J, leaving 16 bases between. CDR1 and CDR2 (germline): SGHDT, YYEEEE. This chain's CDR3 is CASSLVDRGNGGYTF. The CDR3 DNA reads TGTGCCAGCAGCTTGGTCGACCGCGGTAATGGTGGCTACACCTTC.

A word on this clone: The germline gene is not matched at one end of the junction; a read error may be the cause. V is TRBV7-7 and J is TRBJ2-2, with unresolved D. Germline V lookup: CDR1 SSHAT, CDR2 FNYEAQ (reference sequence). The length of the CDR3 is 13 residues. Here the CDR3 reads CASSPGLPLELFF. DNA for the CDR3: TGTGCTAGCAGCCCGGGTCTGCCTCTGGAGCTGTTTTTT.

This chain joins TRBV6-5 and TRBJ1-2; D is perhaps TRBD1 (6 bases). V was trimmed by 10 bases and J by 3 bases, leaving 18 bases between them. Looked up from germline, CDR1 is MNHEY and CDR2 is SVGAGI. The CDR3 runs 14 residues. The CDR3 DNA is TGTGCCACCTCAATTTTAGGGGGAGACTATGGCTACACCTTC. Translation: CATSILGGDYGYTF.

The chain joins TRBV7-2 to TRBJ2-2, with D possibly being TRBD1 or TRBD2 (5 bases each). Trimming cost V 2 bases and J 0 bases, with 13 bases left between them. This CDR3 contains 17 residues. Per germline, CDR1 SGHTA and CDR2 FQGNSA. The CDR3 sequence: CASSLTGTTPNTGELFF. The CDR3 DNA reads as TGTGCCAGCAGCTTAACCGGGACCACACCGAACACCGGGGAGCTGTTTTTT.